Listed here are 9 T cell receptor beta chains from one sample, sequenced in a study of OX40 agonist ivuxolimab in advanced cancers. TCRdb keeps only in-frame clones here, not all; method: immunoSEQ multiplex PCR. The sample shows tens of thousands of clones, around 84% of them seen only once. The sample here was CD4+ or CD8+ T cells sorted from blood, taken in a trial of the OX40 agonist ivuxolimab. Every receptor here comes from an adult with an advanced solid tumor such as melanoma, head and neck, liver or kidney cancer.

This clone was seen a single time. The CDR3 protein is CASSTGTVNTGELFF. The CDR3 coding sequence is TGTGCCAGCAGCACCGGGACCGTAAACACCGGGGAGCTGTTTTTT. The chain recombines TRBV11-3 with TRBJ2-2; either TRBD1 or TRBD2 may supply D (5 bases each). The CDR3 is 15 residues long. Trimming pared 5 bases from V and 2 bases from J, leaving 12 bases between. Per the germline V gene, CDR1 is SGHNT and CDR2 is YENEEA.

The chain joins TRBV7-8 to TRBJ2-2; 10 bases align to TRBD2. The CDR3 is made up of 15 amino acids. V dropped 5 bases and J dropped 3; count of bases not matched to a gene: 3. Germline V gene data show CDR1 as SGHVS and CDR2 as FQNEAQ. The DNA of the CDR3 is TGTGCCAGCAGCACGACTAGCGGGTACACCGGGGAGCTGTTTTTT. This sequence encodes CASSTTSGYTGELFF.

The CDR3 nucleotides are TGTGCCAGTAGTATAACCATTCAGGGGCTTGGGAAGACCCAGTACTTC. This translates into CASSITIQGLGKTQYF. The V gene is TRBV19, the J gene TRBJ2-5; the D gene is possibly TRBD1 (6 bases). The CDR3 contains 16 residues. Germline values: CDR1 LNHDA, CDR2 SQIVND (reference sequence). With 2 bases removed from V and 6 bases from J, the gap between germline ends came to 19 bases.

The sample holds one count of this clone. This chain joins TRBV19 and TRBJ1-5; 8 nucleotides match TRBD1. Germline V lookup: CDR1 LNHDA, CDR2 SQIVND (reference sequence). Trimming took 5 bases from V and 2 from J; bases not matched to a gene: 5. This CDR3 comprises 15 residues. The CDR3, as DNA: TGTGCCAGTAGTGTCGACAGGGGTGGCAATCAGCCCCAGCATTTT. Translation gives CASSVDRGGNQPQHF.

The CDR3 here is CASRENRDYGYTF. CDR3 nucleotides: TGTGCCAGCAGGGAAAACAGGGACTATGGCTACACCTTC. The genes are TRBV6-1 and TRBJ1-2, with D perhaps matching TRBD1 (6 bases). The germline V gene has CDR1 MNHNS and CDR2 SASEGT. This CDR3 region has 13 residues. V lost 6 bases to trimming and J lost 3 bases, with 11 bases between them.

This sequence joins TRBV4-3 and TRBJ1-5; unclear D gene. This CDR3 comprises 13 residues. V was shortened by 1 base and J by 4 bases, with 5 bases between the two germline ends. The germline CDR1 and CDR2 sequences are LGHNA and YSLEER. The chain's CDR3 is CASSQGGNQPQHF. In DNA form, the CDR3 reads TGCGCCAGCAGCCAAGGAGGTAATCAGCCCCAGCATTTT.

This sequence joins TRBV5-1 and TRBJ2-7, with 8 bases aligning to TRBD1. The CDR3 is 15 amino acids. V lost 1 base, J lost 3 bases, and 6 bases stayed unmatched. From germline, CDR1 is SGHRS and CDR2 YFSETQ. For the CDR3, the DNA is TGCGCCAGCAGCTTGCGCGAACAGGGGGACTACGAGCAGTACTTC. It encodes CASSLREQGDYEQYF.

The CDR3 DNA is TGTGCCAGCAGCTCAACGTCGGGCGGAGAGACCCAGTACTTC. Translating gives CASSSTSGGETQYF. The genes are TRBV27 and TRBJ2-5; D not resolved. V was trimmed by 6 bases and J by 4 bases, leaving 15 bases between them. Germline V gene data show CDR1 as MNHEY and CDR2 as SMNVEV (reference sequence). The CDR3 sequence is 14 residues long.

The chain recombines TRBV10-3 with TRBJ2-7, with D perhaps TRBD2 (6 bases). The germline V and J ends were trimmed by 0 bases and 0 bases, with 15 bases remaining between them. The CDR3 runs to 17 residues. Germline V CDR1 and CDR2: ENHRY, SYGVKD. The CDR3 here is CAISESHALANSYEQYF. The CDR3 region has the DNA TGTGCCATCAGTGAGTCCCACGCCCTAGCGAACTCCTACGAGCAGTACTTC.